This paragraph reports one TCR beta chain. Sequencing of TCR beta was undertaken in CD8+ and CD4+ T cells derived from blood. Control patients had untreated stable or active relapsing-remitting multiple sclerosis by revised McDonald criteria. CD8+ and CD4+ T cells were negatively isolated; TEMRA cells were FACS-enriched. These data originate in a study of CD8 T cells in Susac syndrome. The CDR3 loop spans 16 amino acids. The germline V gene encodes CDR1 SGDLS and CDR2 YYNGEE. V dropped 3 bases and J dropped 3; count of bases not matched to a gene: 6. RNA was extracted with the RNeasy kit, and a quantity of roughly 0.45 to 1 ug was reverse transcribed using random hexamers. The CDR3 of TCR beta was amplified by immunoSEQ multiplex PCR across 54 Vbeta and 13 Jbeta. TCRdb ran MiXCR on the immunoSEQ multiplex PCR reads and lists one entry per CDR3 protein. The sample lists roughly 180,000 distinct CDR3 sequences; 80% to 95% were seen once.

The sequencing sample was made of CD4+ T cells from PBMCs. This chain links TRBV9 with TRBJ2-1, with 10 bases fitting TRBD1. The source of this sequence is a human donor with multiple sclerosis. Here the CDR3 DNA reads TGTGCCAGCAGCGCTGCCGGGACAGGGGACTACAATGAGCAGTTCTTC. Protein sequence: CASSAAGTGDYNEQFF. Using reference TRBV9 and TRBJ2-1 for the parts outside the CDR3, the full variable domain is DSGVTQTPKHLITATGQRVTLRCSPRSGDLSVYWYQQSLDQGLQFLIQYYNGEERAKGNILERFSAQQFPDLHSELNLSSLELGDSALYFCASSAAGTGDYNEQFFGPGTRLTVL.